This TCR beta chain was recovered during a study of CD8 T cells in ankylosing spondylitis. On this clonotype: Its antigen is unknown.

TCRdb recomputed calls from the 5' RACE reads with MiXCR, one row per CDR3 protein. The repertoire consists of 300,000 to 400,000 distinct CDR3 sequences, with 20% to 25% occurring once and the leading ten covering about an eighth. Study-wide findings and caveats: Blood from ankylosing spondylitis patients appeared to carry a characteristic roughly eight-variant TCR beta motif. Disease-linked clones were reportedly significantly enriched in matched ankylosing spondylitis synovial fluid.

Germline trimming cut 7 bases from V and 6 bases from J; bases unmatched to any gene: 7. There are 13 residues in the CDR3. The source of this sequence is a male donor with ankylosing spondylitis or in good health (not recorded which). V usage is TRBV12-3 or TRBV12-4 and J usage is TRBJ1-1, with 8 bases matching TRBD1. Input material: blood, either unsorted or a sorted T cell fraction (not recorded which). CDR3 amino acids: CASKDREGPEAFF. CDR3 DNA sequence: TGTGCCAGCAAGGACAGGGAGGGACCTGAAGCTTTCTTT.